In this sample, the clone carrying this T cell receptor beta chain turned up many times. What it recognizes is unknown. Germline trimming cut 3 bases from V and 7 bases from J; bases unmatched to any gene: 10. Germline CDR1 is ENHRY and CDR2 is SYGVKD. The CDR3 is 15 residues long. The output of every sequencing run exceeded 180 million TCR-beta sequences, derived from 15-18 subjects. Each CDR3 protein gets one entry after TCRdb re-called the 5' RACE reads with MiXCR. This sample yields about 42,000 distinct CDR3 sequences, of which 20% to 25% are seen a single time; about 4.5% belongs to the top ten. Time point of the sample: technical triplicate 3. The sample belongs to a study of neurological immune-mediated disorders. Regarding the study as a whole: Sharing of CDR3 amino acid sequences among expanded clones across subjects was absent, suggesting private repertoires in all groups. TCR clonal expansion peaked in HTLV-1-associated myelopathy patients and was lowest in multiple sclerosis patients.

This chain connects TRBV10-3 to TRBJ2-7; the match to TRBD1 covers 9 bases. The sample taken for sequencing was PBMCs. The source of this sequence is a man in his fifties or sixties with HTLV-1-associated myelopathy (HAM/TSP). CDR3 DNA sequence: TGTGCCATCAGTGAAAATCGAGGACAGGGGCAAGAGCAGTACTTC. It is translated as CAISENRGQGQEQYF.